This T cell receptor beta chain was documented in a study of molecular identifiers for immune sequencing clone quantification. Preparation of naive CD8 libraries involved about 19,000 to 1,100,000 sorted cells and 10%, 30% or 50% RNA. Remarks on this clonotype: The antigen remains undetermined.

The CDR3 loop spans 17 amino acids. The J segment lost 5 bases and the V segment lost 0 bases, leaving 13 bases of the junction unmatched. Germline V gene data show CDR1 as DFQATT and CDR2 as SNEGSKA (reference sequence). TCRdb redid the calling of the PCR reads with MiXCR, one entry per CDR3 protein. The data show about 640,000 distinct CDR3 sequences, around 20% seen once. Overall study findings and caveats: Approximately 980,000 naive cells reportedly did not prevent detection of spiked Jurkat TCR RNA from one cell. Identical barcode-sharing TCR molecules could lead to underestimated sizes for highly expanded clones.

The sequence was collected from a human donor in good health. Some libraries in this study had Jurkat cell RNA spiked in. The J gene is TRBJ1-1, the V gene TRBV20-1, with 9 bases that match TRBD1. Sample: naive CD8+ T cells from blood, with Jurkat cell RNA spiked in. Described subset: FACS-sorted CD8+CD4-CCR7+CD45RA+ naive T cells. This chain's CDR3 is CSARDKNRGLPGTEAFF. The DNA for the CDR3 is TGCAGTGCTAGAGACAAAAACAGGGGGCTCCCGGGGACTGAAGCTTTCTTT.